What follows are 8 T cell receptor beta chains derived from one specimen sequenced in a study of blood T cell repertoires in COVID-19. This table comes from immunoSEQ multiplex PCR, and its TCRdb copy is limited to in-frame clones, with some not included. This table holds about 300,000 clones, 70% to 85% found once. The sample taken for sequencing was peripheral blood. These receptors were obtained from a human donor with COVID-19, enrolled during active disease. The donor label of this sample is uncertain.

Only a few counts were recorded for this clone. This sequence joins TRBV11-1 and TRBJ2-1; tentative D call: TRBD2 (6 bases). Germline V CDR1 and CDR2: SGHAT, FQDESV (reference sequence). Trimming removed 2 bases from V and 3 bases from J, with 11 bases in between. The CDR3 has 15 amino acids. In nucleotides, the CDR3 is TGTGCCAGCAGCTTATTAGGGACTGACTACAATGAGCAGTTCTTC. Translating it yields CASSLLGTDYNEQFF.

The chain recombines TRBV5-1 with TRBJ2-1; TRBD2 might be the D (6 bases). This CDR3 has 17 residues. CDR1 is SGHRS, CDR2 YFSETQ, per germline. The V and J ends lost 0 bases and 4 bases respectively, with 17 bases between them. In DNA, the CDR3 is TGCGCCAGCAGCTTGGCCCCTCTTAGCGGAGGGTACAATGAGCAGTTCTTC. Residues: CASSLAPLSGGYNEQFF. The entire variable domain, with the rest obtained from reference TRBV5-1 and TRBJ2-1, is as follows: KAGVTQTPRYLIKTRGQQVTLSCSPISGHRSVSWYQQTPGQGLQFLFEYFSETQRNKGNFPGRFSGRQFSNSRSEMNVSTLELGDSALYLCASSLAPLSGGYNEQFFGPGTRLTVL.

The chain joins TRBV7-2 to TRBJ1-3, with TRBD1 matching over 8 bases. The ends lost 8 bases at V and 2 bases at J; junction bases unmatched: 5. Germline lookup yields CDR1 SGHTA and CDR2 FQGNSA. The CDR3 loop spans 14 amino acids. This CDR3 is CASAPDRAGNTIYF. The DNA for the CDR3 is TGTGCCAGCGCCCCGGACAGGGCTGGAAACACCATATATTTT.

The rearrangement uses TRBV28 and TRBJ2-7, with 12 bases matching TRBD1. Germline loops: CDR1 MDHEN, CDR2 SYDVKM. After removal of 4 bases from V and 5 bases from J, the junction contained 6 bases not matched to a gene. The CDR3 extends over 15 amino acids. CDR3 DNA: TGTGCCAGCAGTTCCCCCGGGACAGGGGGCCACGAGCAGTACTTC. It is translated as CASSSPGTGGHEQYF.

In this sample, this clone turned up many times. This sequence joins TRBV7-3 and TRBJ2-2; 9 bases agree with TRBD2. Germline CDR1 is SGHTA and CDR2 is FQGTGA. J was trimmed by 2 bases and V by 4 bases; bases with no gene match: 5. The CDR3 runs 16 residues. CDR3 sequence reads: CASSYLAGANTGELFF. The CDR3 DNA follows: TGTGCCAGCAGCTACTTAGCGGGAGCTAACACCGGGGAGCTGTTTTTT.

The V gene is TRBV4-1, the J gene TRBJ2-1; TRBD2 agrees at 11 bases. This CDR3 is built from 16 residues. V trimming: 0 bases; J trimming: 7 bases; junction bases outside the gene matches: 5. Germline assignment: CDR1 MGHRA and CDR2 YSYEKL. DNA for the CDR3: TGCGCCAGCAGCCAAGAAGAAACTAGCGGGAGAAATGAGCAGTTCTTC. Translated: CASSQEETSGRNEQFF.

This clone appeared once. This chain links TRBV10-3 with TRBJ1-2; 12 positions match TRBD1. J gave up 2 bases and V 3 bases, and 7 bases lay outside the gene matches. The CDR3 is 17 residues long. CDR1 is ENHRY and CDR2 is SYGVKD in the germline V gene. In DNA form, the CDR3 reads TGTGCCATCAGTGACCCGGGACAGGGGGCTGCAAACTATGGCTACACCTTC. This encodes CAISDPGQGAANYGYTF.

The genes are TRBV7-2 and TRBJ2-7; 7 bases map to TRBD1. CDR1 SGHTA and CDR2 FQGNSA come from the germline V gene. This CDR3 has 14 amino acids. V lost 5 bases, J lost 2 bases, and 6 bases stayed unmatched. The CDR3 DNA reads TGTGCCAGCAGCCCCCGGACAGGCCCCTACGAGCAGTACTTC. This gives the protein CASSPRTGPYEQYF.